Below, 3 T cell receptor beta chains from the same sample are listed, as sequenced in a study of blood T cell repertoires in COVID-19. Data came from immunoSEQ multiplex PCR; TCRdb stores just in-frame clones and leaves some out. The table shows 300,000 to 400,000 clones, with 87% occurring only once. The sample consisted of peripheral blood. These receptor sequences come from a woman in her forties or fifties with COVID-19, enrolled during active disease.

This chain links TRBV3-1 (or the pseudogene TRBV3-2) with TRBJ1-5; weak D call: TRBD1 (6 bases). The CDR3 length is 15 residues. Trimming stripped 1 base from V and 7 bases from J, with 14 bases between. The germline V gene has CDR1 LGHDT and CDR2 YNNKEL (reference sequence). CDR3 in DNA: TGTGCCAGCAGCCAAGGGGGGCCAGGAAACCAGCCCCAGCATTTT. Translated: CASSQGGPGNQPQHF.

The gene calls are TRBV18 and TRBJ2-3; D is uncertain. CDR1 and CDR2 from the germline V gene are KGHSH and LQKENI. V dropped 6 bases and J dropped 0 bases, with 7 bases sitting between them. This CDR3 contains 13 residues. DNA of the CDR3: TGTGCCAGCTCTAAAACTAGCACAGATACGCAGTATTTT. Protein sequence: CASSKTSTDTQYF.

The rearrangement joins TRBV29-1 to TRBJ2-4; TRBD1 matches 10 bases. The CDR3 consists of 15 residues. J lost 2 bases, V lost 3 bases, and 4 bases had no gene match. The germline CDR1 and CDR2 sequences are SQVTM and ANQGSEA. CDR3 amino acids: CSVDKTGGSKNIQYF. DNA of the CDR3: TGCAGCGTTGACAAGACAGGGGGCTCCAAAAACATTCAGTACTTC.